The T cell receptor beta chain described here comes from a study of regulatory T cells in long-lasting Graves disease. This clonotype was seen at least ten times. Its cognate antigen is unknown. As to time point: newly diagnosed GD, antithyroid drugs for less than 3 months. The TCR library was made from RNA extracted from PBMCs. Arm-PCR with iRepertoire HTBI primers amplified the CDR3 regions for these TCR beta libraries. TCRdb analysed the multiplex PCR reads with MiXCR anew, one entry per CDR3 protein. The profile covers about 450,000 distinct CDR3 sequences, with less than 20% appearing a single time and about 10% taken by the ten largest. Findings and caveats of the study: Investigators studied peripheral blood only, not thyroid tissue. Among samples with persistent disease, TRBV28, TRBJ1-2 and TRBJ2-5 were favored.

V trimming: 4 bases; J trimming: 2 bases; junction bases outside the gene matches: 11. The CDR3 has 15 residues. CDR1 is DFQATT, CDR2 SNEGSKA, per germline (reference sequence). These records were also assigned to another study, of T cells in Graves' hyperthyroidism and ophthalmopathy. Per that paper: Uncontrolled infection, other autoimmune disease, pregnancy or lactation barred patients from enrollment. Ophthalmopathy was distinguished from stable hyperthyroidism by 13 V-J signatures.

This clonotype was obtained from a woman between 25 and 40 years old with Graves disease. Sample: peripheral blood mononuclear cells (PBMCs), taken at new diagnosis, from a patient treated with antithyroid drugs. V usage is TRBV20-1 and J usage is TRBJ2-7, with 7 bases lining up with TRBD1. DNA of the CDR3: TGCAGTGCTACCCTGACAGGGCAGTCCACCTACGAGCAGTACTTC. It yields the protein CSATLTGQSTYEQYF.